The 14 T cell receptor beta chains in this list originate from one sample, sequenced in a study of blood T cell repertoires in COVID-19. The repertoire was sequenced with immunoSEQ multiplex PCR; TCRdb's copy has only in-frame clones and lacks some. The data show under 90,000 clones, around 80% seen once. The sample consisted of peripheral blood. These receptors were collected from a woman older than 75 with active or convalescent COVID-19.

The chain joins TRBV6-5 to TRBJ1-2; 9 bases are shared with TRBD1. Germline CDR1 is MNHEY and CDR2 is SVGAGI. J gave up 3 bases and V 7 bases, and 9 bases lay outside the gene matches. The CDR3 is 15 amino acids. CDR3 loop: CASTAGTGSYYGYTF. The CDR3 DNA follows: TGTGCCAGCACCGCCGGGACAGGGTCATACTATGGCTACACCTTC.

The chain joins TRBV10-3 to TRBJ2-5; possibly TRBD1 for D (6 bases). This CDR3 spans 11 amino acids. Trimming took 10 bases from V and 6 from J, leaving 12 bases between them. CDR1 and CDR2 from the germline V gene are ENHRY and SYGVKD. CDR3 region: CATGTTKTQYF. CDR3 bases: TGTGCCACCGGGACAACGAAGACCCAGTACTTC.

The chain carries TRBV3-1 (or the pseudogene TRBV3-2) and TRBJ2-3; TRBD2 matches 9 bases. Trimming took 0 bases from V and 5 from J; bases not matched to a gene: 9. CDR3 length equals 17 residues. CDR1 and CDR2 (germline): LGHDT, YNNKEL (reference sequence). This CDR3 is CASSQDPAGGWGDTQYF. DNA for the CDR3: TGTGCCAGCAGCCAAGATCCGGCGGGAGGGTGGGGAGATACGCAGTATTTT.

This chain connects TRBV29-1 to TRBJ2-7; 8 nucleotides match TRBD1. Germline trimming cut 3 bases from V and 3 bases from J; bases unmatched to any gene: 4. Germline V CDR1 and CDR2: SQVTM, ANQGSEA. The CDR3 loop spans 13 amino acids. The CDR3 DNA reads as TGCAGCGTTGAGTCAGGGGGCCTCTACGAGCAGTACTTC. Protein: CSVESGGLYEQYF.

This chain links TRBV5-1 with TRBJ1-2; 8 nucleotides align to TRBD1. Losses at the gene ends were 5 bases for V and 1 base for J; bases not matched to a gene: 4. Germline V gene sequence: CDR1 SGHRS, CDR2 YFSETQ. CDR3 length equals 14 residues. For the CDR3, the DNA is TGCGCCAGCAGAGGACAGGGCCTTAACTATGGCTACACCTTC. It translates to CASRGQGLNYGYTF.

The chain joins TRBV5-1 to TRBJ2-2, with 8 bases that match TRBD2. Germline V lookup: CDR1 SGHRS, CDR2 YFSETQ. The CDR3 runs to 17 residues. With V trimmed by 4 bases and J by 2 bases, 10 bases remained unmatched. In DNA, the CDR3 is TGCGCCAGCAGCATTCTCGGGGGGGCCTTCAACACCGGGGAGCTGTTTTTT. Its translation: CASSILGGAFNTGELFF.

The chain carries TRBV7-2 and TRBJ1-2; TRBD1 might be the D (5 bases). The germline gives CDR1 SGHTA, CDR2 FQGNSA. The CDR3 covers 17 residues. Trimming took off 5 bases at V and 7 bases at J, with 26 bases between the two ends. The CDR3 here is CASSPRGGTLTLGGYTF. The CDR3 DNA follows: TGTGCCAGCAGCCCTCGGGGGGGTACCCTTACCTTGGGTGGCTACACCTTC. The variable domain in full, with the rest retrieved from reference TRBV7-2 and TRBJ1-2, is GAGVSQSPSNKVTEKGKDVELRCDPISGHTALYWYRQSLGQGLEFLIYFQGNSAPDKSGLPSDRFSAERTGGSVSTLTIQRTQQEDSAVYLCASSPRGGTLTLGGYTFGSGTRLTVV.

This clone was counted only a few times. The chain combines TRBV5-1 with TRBJ1-1; D perhaps matches TRBD1 (5 bases). This CDR3 contains 15 residues. From germline, CDR1 is SGHRS and CDR2 YFSETQ. The V end lost 0 bases, the J end lost 1 base, and 10 bases lay between the germline ends. CDR3 in amino acids: CASSLAGRKNTEAFF. DNA of the CDR3: TGCGCCAGCAGCTTGGCAGGGAGGAAGAACACTGAAGCTTTCTTT. Using reference TRBV5-1 and TRBJ1-1 for the parts outside the CDR3, the full variable domain is KAGVTQTPRYLIKTRGQQVTLSCSPISGHRSVSWYQQTPGQGLQFLFEYFSETQRNKGNFPGRFSGRQFSNSRSEMNVSTLELGDSALYLCASSLAGRKNTEAFFGQGTRLTVV.

The chain links TRBV10-3 to TRBJ1-1, with a possible D match to TRBD1 (6 bases). Trimming shortened V by 7 bases and J by 7 bases, and 19 bases separated the two germline ends. The CDR3 has 14 amino acids. Per the germline V gene, CDR1 is ENHRY and CDR2 is SYGVKD. Here the CDR3 DNA reads TGTGCCATCACAGCGGACAGTTCGTCCATTGAAGCTTTCTTT. Translated, it gives CAITADSSSIEAFF.

This chain connects TRBV18 to TRBJ2-7; D is possibly TRBD2 (5 bases). CDR1 is KGHSH and CDR2 is LQKENI in the germline V gene. This CDR3 region has 15 residues. Trimming removed 3 bases at V and 3 bases at J, with 15 bases between. The CDR3 DNA is TGTGCCAGCTCACCCGGAGCGGCCACCATCTACGAGCAGTACTTC. This gives the protein CASSPGAATIYEQYF. The whole variable domain, filled in from reference TRBV18 and TRBJ2-7, reads NAGVMQNPRHLVRRRGQEARLRCSPMKGHSHVYWYRQLPEEGLKFMVYLQKENIIDESGMPKERFSAEFPKEGPSILRIQQVVRGDSAAYFCASSPGAATIYEQYFGPGTRLTVT.

The chain links TRBV6-6 to TRBJ1-5, with D possibly matching TRBD1 (6 bases). CDR1 is MNHNY and CDR2 is SVGAGI in the germline V gene (reference sequence). This CDR3 has 12 amino acids. V lost 10 bases to trimming and J lost 4 bases, with 11 bases between them. CDR3 amino acids: CAIHTGNQPQHF. CDR3 DNA sequence: TGTGCCATCCACACAGGGAATCAGCCCCAGCATTTT.

The V gene is TRBV5-1, the J gene TRBJ2-7; TRBD1 aligns across 9 bases. Per germline, CDR1 SGHRS and CDR2 YFSETQ. V was pared by 3 bases and J by 3 bases, with 4 bases of the junction left unmatched. The CDR3 spans 14 residues. CDR3 in amino acids: CASSSDRGDYEQYF. CDR3 bases: TGCGCCAGCAGCTCTGACAGGGGGGACTACGAGCAGTACTTC.

This rearrangement joins TRBV29-1 to TRBJ2-5; TRBD2 matches 8 bases. Germline V gives CDR1 SQVTM, CDR2 ANQGSEA. Unmatched junction bases numbered 7, after V lost 6 bases and J lost 7 bases. This CDR3 has 12 residues. The DNA for the CDR3 is TGCAGCGTCACCGGGACTAGGGCGACCCAGTACTTC. Translating it yields CSVTGTRATQYF.

This clone was detected only once. The rearrangement links TRBV7-2 to TRBJ2-5, with TRBD2 matching over 7 bases. Germline CDR1 SGHTA, CDR2 FQGNSA. Trimming took 5 bases from V and 3 from J; bases not matched to a gene: 12. This CDR3 has 16 residues. In nucleotides, the CDR3 is TGTGCCAGCAGCCAATCCCAGGCCGGGGGGAAAGAGACCCAGTACTTC. As protein: CASSQSQAGGKETQYF.